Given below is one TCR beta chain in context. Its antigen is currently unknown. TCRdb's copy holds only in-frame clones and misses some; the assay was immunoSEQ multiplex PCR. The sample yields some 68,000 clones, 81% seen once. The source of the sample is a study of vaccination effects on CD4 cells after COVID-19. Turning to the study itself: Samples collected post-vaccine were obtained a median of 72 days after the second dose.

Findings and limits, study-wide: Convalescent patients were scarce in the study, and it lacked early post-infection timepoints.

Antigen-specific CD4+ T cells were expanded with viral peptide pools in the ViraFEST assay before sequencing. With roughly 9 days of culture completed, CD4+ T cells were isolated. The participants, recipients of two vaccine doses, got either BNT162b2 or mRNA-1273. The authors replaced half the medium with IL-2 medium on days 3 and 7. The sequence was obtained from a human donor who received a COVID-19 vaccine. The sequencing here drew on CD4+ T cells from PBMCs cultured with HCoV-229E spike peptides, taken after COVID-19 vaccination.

The CDR3 is CAISEVSGREQYV. Here the CDR3 DNA reads TGTGCCATCAGTGAGGTCTCGGGACGAGAGCAGTACGTC. This chain uses TRBV10-3 with TRBJ2-7, with D perhaps matching TRBD1 or TRBD2 (5 bases each). This CDR3 region has 13 residues. Germline CDR1 reads ENHRY; CDR2 reads SYGVKD. With 2 bases removed from V and 7 bases from J, the gap between germline ends came to 12 bases.